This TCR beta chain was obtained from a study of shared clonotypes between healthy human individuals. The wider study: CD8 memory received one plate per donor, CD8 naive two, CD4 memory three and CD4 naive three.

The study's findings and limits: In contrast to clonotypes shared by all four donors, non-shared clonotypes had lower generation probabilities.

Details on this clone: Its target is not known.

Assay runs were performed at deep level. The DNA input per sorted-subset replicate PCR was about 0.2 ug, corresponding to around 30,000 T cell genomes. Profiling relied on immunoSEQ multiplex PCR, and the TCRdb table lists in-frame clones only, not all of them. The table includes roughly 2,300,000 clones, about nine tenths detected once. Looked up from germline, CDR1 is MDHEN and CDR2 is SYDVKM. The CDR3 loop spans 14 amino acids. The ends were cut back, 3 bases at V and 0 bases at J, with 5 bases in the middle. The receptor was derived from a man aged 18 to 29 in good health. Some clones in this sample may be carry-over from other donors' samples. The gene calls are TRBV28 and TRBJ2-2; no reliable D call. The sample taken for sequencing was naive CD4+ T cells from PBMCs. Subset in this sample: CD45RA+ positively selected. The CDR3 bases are TGTGCCAGCAGTTTTTTCCCGAACACCGGGGAGCTGTTTTTT. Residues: CASSFFPNTGELFF.